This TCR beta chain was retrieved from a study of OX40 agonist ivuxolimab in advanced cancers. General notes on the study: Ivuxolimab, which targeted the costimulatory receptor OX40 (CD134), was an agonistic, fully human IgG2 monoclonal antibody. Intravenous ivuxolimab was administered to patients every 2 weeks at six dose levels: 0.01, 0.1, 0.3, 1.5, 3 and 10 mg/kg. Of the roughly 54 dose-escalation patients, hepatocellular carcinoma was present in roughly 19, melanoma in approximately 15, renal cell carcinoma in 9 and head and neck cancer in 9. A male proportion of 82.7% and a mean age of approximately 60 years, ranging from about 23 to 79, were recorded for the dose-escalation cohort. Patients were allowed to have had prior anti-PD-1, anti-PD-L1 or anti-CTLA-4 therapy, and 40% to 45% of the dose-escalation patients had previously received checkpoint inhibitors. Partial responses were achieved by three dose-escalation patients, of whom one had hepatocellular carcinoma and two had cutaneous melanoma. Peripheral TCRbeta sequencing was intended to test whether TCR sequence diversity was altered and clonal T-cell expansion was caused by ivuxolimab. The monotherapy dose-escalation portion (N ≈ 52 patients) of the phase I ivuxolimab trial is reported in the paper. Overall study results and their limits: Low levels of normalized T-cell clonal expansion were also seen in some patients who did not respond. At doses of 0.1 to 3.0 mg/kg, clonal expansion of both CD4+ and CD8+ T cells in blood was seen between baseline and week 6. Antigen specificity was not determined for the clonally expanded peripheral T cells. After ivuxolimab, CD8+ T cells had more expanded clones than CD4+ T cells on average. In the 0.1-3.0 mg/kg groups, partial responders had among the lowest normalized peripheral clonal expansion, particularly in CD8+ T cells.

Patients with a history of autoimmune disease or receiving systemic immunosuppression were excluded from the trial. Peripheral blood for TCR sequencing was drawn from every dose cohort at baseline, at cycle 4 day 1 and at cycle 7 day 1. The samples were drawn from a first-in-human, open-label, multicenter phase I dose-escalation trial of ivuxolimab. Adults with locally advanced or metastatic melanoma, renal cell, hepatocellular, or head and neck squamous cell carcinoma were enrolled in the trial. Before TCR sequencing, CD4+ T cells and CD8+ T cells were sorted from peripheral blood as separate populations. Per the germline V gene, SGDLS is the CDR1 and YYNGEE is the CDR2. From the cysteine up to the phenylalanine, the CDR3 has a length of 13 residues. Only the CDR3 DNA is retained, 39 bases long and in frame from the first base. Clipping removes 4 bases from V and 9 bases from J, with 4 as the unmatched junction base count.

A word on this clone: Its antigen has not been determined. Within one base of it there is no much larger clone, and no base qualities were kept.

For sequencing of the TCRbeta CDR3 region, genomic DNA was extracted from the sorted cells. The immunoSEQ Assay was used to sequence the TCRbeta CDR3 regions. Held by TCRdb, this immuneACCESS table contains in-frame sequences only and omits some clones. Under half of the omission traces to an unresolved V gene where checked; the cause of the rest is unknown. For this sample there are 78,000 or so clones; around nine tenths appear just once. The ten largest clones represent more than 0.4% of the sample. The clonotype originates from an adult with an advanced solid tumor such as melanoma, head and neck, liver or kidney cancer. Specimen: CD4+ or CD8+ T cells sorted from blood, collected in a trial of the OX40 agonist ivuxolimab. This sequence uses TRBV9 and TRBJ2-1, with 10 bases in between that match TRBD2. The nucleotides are TGTGCCAGCAGCACCCGGACTAGCGGTGAGCAGTTCTTC. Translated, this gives CASSTRTSGEQFF.